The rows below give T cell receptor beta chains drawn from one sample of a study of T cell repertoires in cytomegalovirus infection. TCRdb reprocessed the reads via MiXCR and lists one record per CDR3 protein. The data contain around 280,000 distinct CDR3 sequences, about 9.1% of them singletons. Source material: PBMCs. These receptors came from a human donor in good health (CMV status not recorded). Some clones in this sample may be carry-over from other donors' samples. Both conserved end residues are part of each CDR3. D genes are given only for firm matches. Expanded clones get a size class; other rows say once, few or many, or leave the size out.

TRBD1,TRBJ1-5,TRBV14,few,CASSQEMTGLAQHF,TGTGCCAGCAGCCAAGAAATGACAGGGCTAGCCCAGCATTTT
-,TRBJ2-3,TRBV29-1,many,CSTVQSTDTQYF,TGCAGCACCGTCCAGAGCACAGATACGCAGTATTTT
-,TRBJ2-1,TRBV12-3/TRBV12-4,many,CASKVFSVSYNEQFF,TGTGCCAGCAAAGTTTTCAGTGTATCCTACAATGAGCAGTTCTTC
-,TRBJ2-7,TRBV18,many,CASSPLVLYEQYF,TGTGCCAGCTCACCGCTGGTTCTTTACGAGCAGTACTTC
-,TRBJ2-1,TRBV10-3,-,CAISERQGGLENEQFF,TGTGCCATCAGTGAACGGCAGGGGGGTCTTGAGAATGAGCAGTTCTTC
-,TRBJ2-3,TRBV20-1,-,CSATHPNHTDTQYF,TGCAGTGCTACCCACCCGAACCACACAGATACGCAGTATTTT
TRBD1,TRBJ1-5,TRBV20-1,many,CSAGGTGSNQPQHF,TGCAGTGCTGGTGGGACAGGGAGCAATCAGCCCCAGCATTTT
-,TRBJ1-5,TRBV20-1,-,CSAKGGLSNQPQHF,TGCAGTGCTAAGGGGGGGCTAAGCAATCAGCCCCAGCATTTT
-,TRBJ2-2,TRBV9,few,CASSVDDSGLNTGELFF,TGTGCCAGCAGCGTAGACGATAGCGGATTGAACACCGGGGAGCTGTTTTTT
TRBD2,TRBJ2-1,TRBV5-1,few,CASSSPESGGARYNEQFF,TGCGCCAGCAGCTCCCCCGAGAGCGGGGGCGCTCGGTACAATGAGCAGTTCTTC
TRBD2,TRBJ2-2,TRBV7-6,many,CASSPKRRSTSGNTGELFF,TGTGCCAGCAGCCCGAAGAGGCGCTCGACTAGCGGGAACACCGGGGAGCTGTTTTTT
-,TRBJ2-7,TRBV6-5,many,CASSYSSSETGSYEQYF,TGTGCCAGCAGTTACTCGAGTTCGGAGACAGGATCCTACGAGCAGTACTTC
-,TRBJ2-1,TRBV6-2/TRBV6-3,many,CASSYSWNEQFF,TGTGCCAGCAGTTACTCGTGGAATGAGCAGTTCTTC
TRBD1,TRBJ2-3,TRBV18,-,CASSPREGASTDTQYF,TGTGCCAGCTCACCACGTGAGGGGGCAAGCACAGATACGCAGTATTTT
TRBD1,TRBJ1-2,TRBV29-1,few,CSVTRDSANYGYTF,TGCAGCGTCACTCGGGACAGTGCTAACTATGGCTACACCTTC
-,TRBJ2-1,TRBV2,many,CASRGKEQFF,TGTGCCAGCAGGGGTAAGGAGCAGTTCTTC
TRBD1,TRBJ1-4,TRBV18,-,CASSPTNRGLGNEKLFF,TGTGCCAGCTCACCGACAAACAGGGGGCTCGGTAATGAAAAACTGTTTTTT
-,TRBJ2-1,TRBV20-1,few,CSARDEGIGTLNYNEQFF,TGCAGTGCTAGAGATGAGGGGATCGGGACACTGAACTACAATGAGCAGTTCTTC
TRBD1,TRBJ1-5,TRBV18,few,CASSDQRQGAYQPQHF,TGTGCCAGCTCAGATCAAAGACAGGGGGCCTATCAGCCCCAGCATTTT
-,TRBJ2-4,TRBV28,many,CASSLGRGAKNIQYF,TGTGCCAGCAGTTTGGGGCGGGGAGCCAAAAACATTCAGTACTTC
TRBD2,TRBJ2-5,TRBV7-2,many,CASSFASGGGQETQYF,TGTGCCAGCAGCTTCGCTAGCGGGGGAGGGCAAGAGACCCAGTACTTC
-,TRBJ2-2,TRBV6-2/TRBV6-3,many,CASGTGQGELFF,TGTGCCAGCGGAACAGGGCAAGGGGAGCTGTTTTTT
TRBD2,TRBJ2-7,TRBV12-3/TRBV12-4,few,CASSPGRVEQYF,TGTGCCAGCAGTCCGGGGAGGGTCGAGCAGTACTTC
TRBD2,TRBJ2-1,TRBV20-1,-,CSARGAASGYNEQFF,TGCAGTGCTAGAGGGGCGGCTAGCGGCTACAATGAGCAGTTCTTC
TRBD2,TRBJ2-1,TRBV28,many,CASSGQIRTSGRQFF,TGTGCCAGCTCGGGACAGATAAGGACTAGCGGGAGGCAGTTCTTC
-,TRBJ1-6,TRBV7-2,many,CASSFAAGSMGSPLHF,TGTGCCAGCAGCTTTGCGGCCGGCTCAATGGGCTCACCCCTCCACTTT
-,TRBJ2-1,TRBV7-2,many,CASSLIQGNEQFF,TGTGCCAGCAGCTTAATACAGGGCAATGAGCAGTTCTTC
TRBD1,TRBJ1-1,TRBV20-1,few,CSAQTGVGTEAFF,TGCAGTGCTCAAACAGGGGTGGGCACTGAAGCTTTCTTT
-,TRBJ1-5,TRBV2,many,CASSVEGQPQHF,TGTGCCAGCAGTGTGGAAGGTCAGCCCCAGCATTTT
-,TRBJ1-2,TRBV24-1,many,CATSDYWLDYGYTF,TGTGCCACCAGTGATTATTGGTTAGACTATGGCTACACCTTC
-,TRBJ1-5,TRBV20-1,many,CSARVGDQPQHF,TGCAGTGCTAGGGTGGGCGATCAGCCCCAGCATTTT
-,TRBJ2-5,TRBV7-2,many,CASSLALWGQETQYF,TGTGCCAGCAGCTTAGCGCTGTGGGGCCAAGAGACCCAGTACTTC
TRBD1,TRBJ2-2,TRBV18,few,CASSPTRTGGNTGELFF,TGTGCCAGCTCACCTACCCGGACAGGGGGTAACACCGGGGAGCTGTTTTTT
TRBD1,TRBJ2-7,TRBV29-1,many,CSVGDSSYEQYF,TGCAGCGTTGGGGACAGTTCCTACGAGCAGTACTTC
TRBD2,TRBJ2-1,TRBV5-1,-,CASSLFRGGQGNEQFF,TGCGCCAGCAGCTTGTTCCGGGGGGGCCAAGGGAATGAGCAGTTCTTC
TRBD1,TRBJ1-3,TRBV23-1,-,CASSQSGGQGAGNTIYF,TGCGCCAGCAGTCAATCGGGGGGACAGGGAGCTGGAAACACCATATATTTT
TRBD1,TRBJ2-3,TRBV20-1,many,CSARDPQGNPDTQYF,TGCAGTGCTAGAGATCCACAGGGGAATCCAGATACGCAGTATTTT
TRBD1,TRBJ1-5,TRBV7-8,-,CASSLAWDRNQPQHF,TGTGCCAGCAGCTTAGCGTGGGACAGGAATCAGCCCCAGCATTTT
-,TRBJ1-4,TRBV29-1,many,CSVGTGLTNEKLFF,TGCAGCGTTGGAACAGGGCTAACTAATGAAAAACTGTTTTTT
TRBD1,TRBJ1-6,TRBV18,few,CASSPPLHTGGTSYNSPLHF,TGTGCCAGCTCACCACCCCTGCACACAGGGGGTACATCCTATAATTCACCCCTCCACTTT